This passage covers 5 T cell receptor beta chains from one sample sequenced in a study of T cells in Graves' hyperthyroidism and ophthalmopathy. From RNA transcripts, TCR beta CDR3 regions were amplified. HTBI primers were the set used in a first-round RT-PCR of the TCR CDR3. TCRdb re-called the multiplex PCR reads with MiXCR, one entry per CDR3 protein. The sample yields about 350,000 distinct CDR3 sequences, approximately 15% seen once. The sequenced material came from blood. The receptors originated from a woman in her 30s with Graves' hyperthyroidism.

This clonotype was observed many times. J is TRBJ1-1 and V is TRBV2; D not certain. Deletions cut 10 bases from V and 3 bases from J, with 12 bases between. The CDR3 contains 12 residues. Germline-derived CDR1 and CDR2 are SNHLY and FYNNEI. The CDR3 DNA is TGTGCCATACCAAAGGCCTACACTGAAGCTTTCTTT. Translation: CAIPKAYTEAFF.

This clonotype was picked up a small number of times. This chain uses TRBV15 with TRBJ2-1; 7 nucleotides align to TRBD2. The ends lost 5 bases at V and 5 bases at J; junction bases unmatched: 9. The CDR3 sequence is 15 residues long. Germline-derived CDR1 and CDR2 are LNHNV and YYDKDF (reference sequence). DNA of the CDR3: TGTGCCACCAGCTCACTACTAGCGCCACACAATGAGCAGTTCTTC. This gives the protein CATSSLLAPHNEQFF.

This clonotype was observed a handful of times. The V and J genes are TRBV12-3 or TRBV12-4 and TRBJ2-1, with TRBD2 identical over 13 bases. The CDR3 spans 16 residues. V lost 5 bases to trimming and J lost 9 bases; unmatched junction nucleotides: 10. For the CDR3, the DNA is TGTGCCAGCAGTGACCTAGGACTAGCGGGAGACAGTGAGCAGTTCTTC. This sequence encodes CASSDLGLAGDSEQFF.

Ten or more counts support this clonotype. The chain is built from TRBV7-2 and TRBJ2-1; possible D gene TRBD2, 5 bases. This CDR3 contains 13 residues. Germline CDR1 is SGHTA and CDR2 is FQGNSA. The V end was cut by 6 bases, the J end by 5 bases, with 11 bases between. CDR3 sequence (DNA): TGTGCCAGCAGTTTCAGCGGCAACAATGAGCAGTTCTTC. Its protein is CASSFSGNNEQFF.

This clonotype was found a few times. The V call is TRBV7-2, the J call TRBJ1-4; 10 nucleotides line up with TRBD1. The CDR3 has 14 amino acids. Germline V gene data show CDR1 as SGHTA and CDR2 as FQGNSA. Unmatched junction bases numbered 5, after V lost 5 bases and J lost 8 bases. As DNA, the CDR3 is TGTGCCAGCAGCCTAGACAGGGGGCAAGAAAAACTGTTTTTT. This sequence encodes CASSLDRGQEKLFF.